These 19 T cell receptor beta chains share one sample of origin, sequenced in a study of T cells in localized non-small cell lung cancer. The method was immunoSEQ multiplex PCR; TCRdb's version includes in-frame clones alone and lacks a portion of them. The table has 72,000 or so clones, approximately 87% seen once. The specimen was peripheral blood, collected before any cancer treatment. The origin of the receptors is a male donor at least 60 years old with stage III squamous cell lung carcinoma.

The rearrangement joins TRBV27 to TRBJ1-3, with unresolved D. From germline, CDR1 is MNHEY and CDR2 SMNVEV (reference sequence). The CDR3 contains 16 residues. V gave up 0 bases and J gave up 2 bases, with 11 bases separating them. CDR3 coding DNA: TGTGCCAGCAGTTTATCGTCCCCCTGGGCTGGAAACACCATATATTTT. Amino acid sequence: CASSLSSPWAGNTIYF.

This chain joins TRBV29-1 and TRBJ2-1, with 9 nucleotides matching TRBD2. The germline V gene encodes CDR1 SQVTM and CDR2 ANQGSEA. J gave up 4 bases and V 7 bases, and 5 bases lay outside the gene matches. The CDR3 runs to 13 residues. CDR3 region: CSAGTSWYNEQFF. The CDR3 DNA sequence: TGCAGCGCTGGGACTAGCTGGTACAATGAGCAGTTCTTC.

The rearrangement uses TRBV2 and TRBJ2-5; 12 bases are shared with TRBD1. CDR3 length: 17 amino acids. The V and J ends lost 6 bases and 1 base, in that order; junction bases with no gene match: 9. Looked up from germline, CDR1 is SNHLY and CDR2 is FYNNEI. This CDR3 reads CASRKGQGAVTQETQYF. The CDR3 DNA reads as TGTGCCAGCAGGAAGGGACAGGGGGCAGTCACCCAAGAGACCCAGTACTTC.

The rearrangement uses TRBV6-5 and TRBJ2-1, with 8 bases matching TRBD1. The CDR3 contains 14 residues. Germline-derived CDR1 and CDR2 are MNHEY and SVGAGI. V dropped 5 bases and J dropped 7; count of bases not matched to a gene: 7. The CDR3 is CASSPDRVVNEQFF. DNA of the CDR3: TGTGCCAGCAGTCCGGACAGGGTGGTGAATGAGCAGTTCTTC.

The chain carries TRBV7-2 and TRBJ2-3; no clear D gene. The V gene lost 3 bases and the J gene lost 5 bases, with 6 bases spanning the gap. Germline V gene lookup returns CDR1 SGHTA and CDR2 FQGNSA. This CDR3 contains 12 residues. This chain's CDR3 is CASSFYGDTQYF. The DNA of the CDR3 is TGTGCCAGCAGCTTCTATGGAGATACGCAGTATTTT. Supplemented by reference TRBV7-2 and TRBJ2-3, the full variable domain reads GAGVSQSPSNKVTEKGKDVELRCDPISGHTALYWYRQSLGQGLEFLIYFQGNSAPDKSGLPSDRFSAERTGGSVSTLTIQRTQQEDSAVYLCASSFYGDTQYFGPGTRLTVL.

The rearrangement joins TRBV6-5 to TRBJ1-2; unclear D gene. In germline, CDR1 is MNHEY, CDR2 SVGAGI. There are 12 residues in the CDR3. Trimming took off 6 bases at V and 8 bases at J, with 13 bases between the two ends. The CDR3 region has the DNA TGTGCCAGCAGCCCCGGCGCGCACGGCTACACCTTC. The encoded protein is CASSPGAHGYTF.

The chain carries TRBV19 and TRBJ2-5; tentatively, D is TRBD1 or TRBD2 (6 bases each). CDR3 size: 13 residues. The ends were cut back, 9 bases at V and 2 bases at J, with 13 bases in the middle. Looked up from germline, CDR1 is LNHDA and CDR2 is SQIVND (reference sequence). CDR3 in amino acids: CASQRGRQETQYF. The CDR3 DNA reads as TGTGCCAGCCAAAGGGGGAGGCAAGAGACCCAGTACTTC.

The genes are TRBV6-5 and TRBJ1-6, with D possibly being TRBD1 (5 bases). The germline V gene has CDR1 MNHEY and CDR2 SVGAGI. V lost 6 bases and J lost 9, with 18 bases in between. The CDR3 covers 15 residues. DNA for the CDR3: TGTGCCAGCAGACCACGGGGGATCGATCTTTCACCCCTCCACTTT. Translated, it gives CASRPRGIDLSPLHF.

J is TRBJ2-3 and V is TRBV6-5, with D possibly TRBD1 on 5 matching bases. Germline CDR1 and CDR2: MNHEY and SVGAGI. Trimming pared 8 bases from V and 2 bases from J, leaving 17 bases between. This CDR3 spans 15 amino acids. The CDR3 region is CASASKDSSTDTQYF. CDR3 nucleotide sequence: TGTGCCAGCGCAAGTAAAGACAGTTCCACAGATACGCAGTATTTT.

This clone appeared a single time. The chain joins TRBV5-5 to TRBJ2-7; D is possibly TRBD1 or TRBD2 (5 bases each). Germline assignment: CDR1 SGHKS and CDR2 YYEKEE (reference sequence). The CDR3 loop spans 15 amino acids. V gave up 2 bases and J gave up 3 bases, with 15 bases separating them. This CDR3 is CASSFSGRGVYEQYF. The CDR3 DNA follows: TGTGCCAGCAGCTTTTCAGGCCGAGGGGTCTACGAGCAGTACTTC.

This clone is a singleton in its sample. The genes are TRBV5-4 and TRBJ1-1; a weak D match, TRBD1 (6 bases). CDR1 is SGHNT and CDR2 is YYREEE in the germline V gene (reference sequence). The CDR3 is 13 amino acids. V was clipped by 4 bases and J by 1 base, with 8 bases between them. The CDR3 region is CASSMTGNTEAFF. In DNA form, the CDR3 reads TGTGCCAGCAGCATGACAGGGAACACTGAAGCTTTCTTT.

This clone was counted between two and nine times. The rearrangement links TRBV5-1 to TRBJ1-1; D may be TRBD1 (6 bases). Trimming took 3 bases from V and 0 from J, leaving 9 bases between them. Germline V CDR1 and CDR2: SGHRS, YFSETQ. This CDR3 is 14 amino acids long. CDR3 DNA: TGCGCCAGCAGCTCGACAGGTTTGAACACTGAAGCTTTCTTT. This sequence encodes CASSSTGLNTEAFF.

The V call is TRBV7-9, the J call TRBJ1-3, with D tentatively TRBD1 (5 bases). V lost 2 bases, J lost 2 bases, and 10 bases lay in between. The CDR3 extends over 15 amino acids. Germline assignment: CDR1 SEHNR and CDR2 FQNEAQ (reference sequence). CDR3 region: CASSLHGQTGNTIYF. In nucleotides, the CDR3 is TGTGCCAGCAGCTTACACGGACAAACTGGAAACACCATATATTTT.

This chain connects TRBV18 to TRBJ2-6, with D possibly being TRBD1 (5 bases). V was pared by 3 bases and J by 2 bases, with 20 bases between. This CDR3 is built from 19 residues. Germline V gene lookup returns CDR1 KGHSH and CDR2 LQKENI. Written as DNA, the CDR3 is TGTGCCAGCTCACCCCTCTCAGGGCAGGGCCTTACTGGGGCCAACGTCCTGACTTTC. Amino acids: CASSPLSGQGLTGANVLTF.

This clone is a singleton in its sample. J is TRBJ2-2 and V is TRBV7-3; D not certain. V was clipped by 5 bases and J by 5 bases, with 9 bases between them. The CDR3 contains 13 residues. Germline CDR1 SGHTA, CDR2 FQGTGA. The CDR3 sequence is CASSPYMTGELFF. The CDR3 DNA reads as TGTGCCAGCAGCCCGTACATGACCGGGGAGCTGTTTTTT. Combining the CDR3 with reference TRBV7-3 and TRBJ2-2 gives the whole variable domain GAGVSQTPSNKVTEKGKYVELRCDPISGHTALYWYRQSLGQGPEFLIYFQGTGAADDSGLPNDRFFAVRPEGSVSTLKIQRTERGDSAVYLCASSPYMTGELFFGEGSRLTVL.

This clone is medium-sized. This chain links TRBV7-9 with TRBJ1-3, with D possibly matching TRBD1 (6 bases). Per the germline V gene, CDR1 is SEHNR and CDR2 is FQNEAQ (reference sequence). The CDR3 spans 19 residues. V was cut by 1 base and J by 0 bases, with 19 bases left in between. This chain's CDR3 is CASSLGGGWGPRSGNTIYF. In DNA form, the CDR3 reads TGTGCCAGCAGCTTAGGGGGGGGCTGGGGGCCCCGCTCTGGAAACACCATATATTTT.

As DNA, the CDR3 is TGTGCCAGCAGTGACTGGGGACAGGGGGTCAATGAGCAGTTCTTC. It yields the protein CASSDWGQGVNEQFF. V and J are TRBV6-4 and TRBJ2-1, with 11 bases matching TRBD1. The ends lost 1 base at V and 6 bases at J; junction bases unmatched: 2. This CDR3 spans 15 amino acids. CDR1 and CDR2 (germline): MRHNA, SNTAGT.

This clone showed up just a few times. This chain's CDR3 is CASSPLPVGAGMNTEAFF. In DNA, the CDR3 is TGTGCCAGCTCACCACTCCCCGTGGGGGCAGGCATGAACACTGAAGCTTTCTTT. This chain uses TRBV18 with TRBJ1-1; perhaps TRBD1 as D (6 bases). Germline CDR1 reads KGHSH; CDR2 reads LQKENI. The V end lost 1 base, the J end lost 0 bases, and 18 bases lay between the germline ends. The CDR3 totals 18 residues. Filled out from reference TRBV18 and TRBJ1-1, the complete variable domain reads NAGVMQNPRHLVRRRGQEARLRCSPMKGHSHVYWYRQLPEEGLKFMVYLQKENIIDESGMPKERFSAEFPKEGPSILRIQQVVRGDSAAYFCASSPLPVGAGMNTEAFFGQGTRLTVV.

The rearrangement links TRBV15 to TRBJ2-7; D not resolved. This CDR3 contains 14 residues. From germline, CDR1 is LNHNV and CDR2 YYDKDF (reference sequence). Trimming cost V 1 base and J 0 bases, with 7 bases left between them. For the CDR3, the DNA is TGTGCCACCAGCAGAGGAGGTTCCTCCTACGAGCAGTACTTC. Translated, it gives CATSRGGSSYEQYF.